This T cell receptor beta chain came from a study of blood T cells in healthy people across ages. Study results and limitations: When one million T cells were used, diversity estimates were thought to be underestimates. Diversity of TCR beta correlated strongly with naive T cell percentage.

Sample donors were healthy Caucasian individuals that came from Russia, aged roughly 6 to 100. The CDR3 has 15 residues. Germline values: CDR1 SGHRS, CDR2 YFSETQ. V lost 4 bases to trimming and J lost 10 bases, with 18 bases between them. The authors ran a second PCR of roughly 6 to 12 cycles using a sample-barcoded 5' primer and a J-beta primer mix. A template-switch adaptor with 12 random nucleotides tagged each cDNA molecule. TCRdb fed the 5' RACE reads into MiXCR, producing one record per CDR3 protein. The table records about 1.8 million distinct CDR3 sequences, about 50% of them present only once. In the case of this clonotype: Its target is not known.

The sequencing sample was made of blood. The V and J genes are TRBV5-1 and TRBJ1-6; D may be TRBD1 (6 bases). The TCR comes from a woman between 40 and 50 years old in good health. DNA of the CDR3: TGCGCCAGCAGCAGACGGGGGCCCACAATATCACCCCTCCACTTT. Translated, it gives CASSRRGPTISPLHF.